A selection of T cell receptor beta chains follows, all from one sample in a study of shared clonotypes between healthy human individuals. Only in-frame clones appear in the TCRdb table, and some are missing; sequencing was by immunoSEQ multiplex PCR. Of about 710,000 clones in the sample, more than 70% were seen once. Specimen: memory CD4+ T cells sorted from blood. The source is a woman in her twenties or thirties in good health. CDR3s leave out the opening cysteine and the closing phenylalanine or tryptophan. The D gene is left open where the match is weak. Part of the rows lack a size; the others show once, few, many or a class for expanded clones.

CDR3 protein,D gene,V gene,J gene,clone size
ASSHRANTEAF,NA,TRBV7-8,TRBJ1-1,NA
ASSPRLTSRDTGELF,TRBD2,TRBV4-1,TRBJ2-2,once
ASSSSPGLGYEQY,NA,TRBV7-6,NA,NA
ASSIEGTQGHEQF,NA,TRBV19,TRBJ2-1,NA
ATSTVNTGELF,NA,TRBV15,TRBJ2-2,NA
ASRGGGINEKLF,NA,TRBV6-1,TRBJ1-4,NA
ASSPRGGSAYNEQF,TRBD2,TRBV7-9,TRBJ2-1,few
ASSPRIAYEQY,NA,TRBV18,TRBJ2-7,few
ASSLEARGYNEQF,NA,TRBV11-1,TRBJ2-1,NA
ASSALTPNYGYT,NA,TRBV2,TRBJ1-2,NA
ASSNRGTSGSLEQY,TRBD2,TRBV7-8,TRBJ2-7,NA
ASSPPQRGIAKNIQY,TRBD2,TRBV5-1,TRBJ2-4,NA
ASSLGRAPSRETQY,NA,TRBV5-1,TRBJ2-5,NA
AISETGQLSQF,NA,TRBV10-3,TRBJ2-1,few
ASSGRVSGNTIY,NA,TRBV6-1,TRBJ1-3,NA
ASSIHPSGRAYNEQF,TRBD2,TRBV19,TRBJ2-1,NA
ASGQGARGNTIY,TRBD1,TRBV5-6,TRBJ1-3,NA
ASSQTGGRGNTIY,TRBD1,TRBV14,TRBJ1-3,NA
ASSISGKRNQPQH,NA,TRBV19,TRBJ1-5,few
ASSNSGTNTGELF,NA,TRBV5-1,TRBJ2-2,NA
ASSLVLPGWTYGYT,NA,TRBV7-8,TRBJ1-2,NA
ASSVVQDYGYT,NA,TRBV9,TRBJ1-2,NA
ASSFRAAGRTGELF,NA,TRBV27,TRBJ2-2,few
ASSLRAIQRETQY,NA,TRBV7-8,TRBJ2-5,NA
ASSTRTGQETQY,NA,TRBV18,TRBJ2-5,NA
ASREAGGYGEQF,TRBD2,TRBV19,TRBJ2-1,few
ASSLGDRDSSEQY,NA,TRBV5-1,TRBJ2-7,NA
SVEFGQGNEQY,NA,TRBV29-1,NA,NA
ASGGGRGAETQY,NA,TRBV5-1,TRBJ2-5,NA
SVSVQEGLARLNEQF,TRBD2,TRBV29-1,TRBJ2-1,NA
ASSFGRQGGIRGNTEAF,NA,TRBV7-8,TRBJ1-1,NA
AISEITRASDEQY,NA,TRBV10-3,TRBJ2-7,NA
ASRNPGLTTDTQY,NA,TRBV28,TRBJ2-3,NA
AWREYRAF,NA,TRBV30,TRBJ1-1,NA
ASSSRRDFTDTQY,NA,TRBV6-5,TRBJ2-3,NA
ASSTGAGDQPQH,NA,TRBV18,TRBJ1-5,NA
ASSEARRTGNQPQH,NA,TRBV6-1,TRBJ1-5,few
ASSEAGQGGYGYT,NA,TRBV6-1,TRBJ1-2,NA
ASSLYPSGDYEQY,TRBD2,TRBV27,NA,NA
ASSLGGANTEAF,NA,TRBV5-1,TRBJ1-1,NA
ASSWTVMSSYEQY,NA,TRBV28,TRBJ2-7,NA
ASRDSGRETQY,TRBD2,TRBV7-9,TRBJ2-5,NA
ASSLAGTGANNEQF,TRBD1,TRBV5-1,TRBJ2-1,few
ASSGQGVSQPQH,TRBD1,TRBV10-2,TRBJ1-5,many
ASSPRSGSSSGNTIY,NA,TRBV18,TRBJ1-3,NA
ASSQAETAIHGYT,NA,TRBV7-9,TRBJ1-2,few
SVRRQLTDTQY,NA,TRBV29-1,TRBJ2-3,NA
ASSLYDIYTEAF,NA,TRBV11-2,TRBJ1-1,NA
SVRQGATEAF,TRBD1,TRBV29-1,TRBJ1-1,NA
AWSVPTGLEQY,NA,TRBV30,TRBJ2-5,NA
ASSLSLLLAQTQY,NA,TRBV27,TRBJ2-3,NA